This entry lists 4 T cell receptor beta chains sequenced from one sample in a study of blood T cell repertoires in COVID-19. Profiled with immunoSEQ multiplex PCR; TCRdb holds only in-frame clones, not every one. The sample has 75,000 to 100,000 clones, approximately 78% seen once. The sample was peripheral blood. These receptors all stem from a man between 45 and 60 years old with active or convalescent COVID-19.

The genes are TRBV7-2 and TRBJ1-1; no definite D call. The CDR3 spans 13 residues. The V end was cut by 2 bases, the J end by 4 bases, with 8 bases between. Germline CDR1 reads SGHTA; CDR2 reads FQGNSA. For the CDR3, the DNA is TGTGCCAGCAGCTTAATGCGTCCCACTGAAGCTTTCTTT. It is translated as CASSLMRPTEAFF.

J is TRBJ1-5 and V is TRBV5-6, with D perhaps matching TRBD1 (5 bases). The CDR3 runs to 13 residues. Germline CDR1 and CDR2: SGHDT and YYEEEE. Trimming pared 4 bases from V and 4 bases from J, leaving 9 bases between. The DNA of the CDR3 is TGTGCCAGCAGCCGGACACTTAATCAGCCCCAGCATTTT. Its translation is CASSRTLNQPQHF.

The chain is built from TRBV6-5 and TRBJ1-1; D is possibly TRBD1 (5 bases). Trimming removed 2 bases from V and 4 bases from J, with 11 bases in between. Germline CDR1 is MNHEY and CDR2 is SVGAGI. The CDR3 is 14 amino acids. CDR3 sequence (DNA): TGTGCCAGCAGTTACAGGCAGGGAAGCACTGAAGCTTTCTTT. It translates to CASSYRQGSTEAFF.

J is TRBJ1-1 and V is TRBV19, with 8 bases identical to TRBD1. Germline trimming cut 6 bases from V and 5 bases from J; bases unmatched to any gene: 5. CDR1 and CDR2 from the germline V gene are LNHDA and SQIVND (reference sequence). This CDR3 has 13 residues. The CDR3 spells CASRQGAITEAFF. DNA of the CDR3: TGTGCCAGTAGGCAGGGGGCGATTACTGAAGCTTTCTTT.